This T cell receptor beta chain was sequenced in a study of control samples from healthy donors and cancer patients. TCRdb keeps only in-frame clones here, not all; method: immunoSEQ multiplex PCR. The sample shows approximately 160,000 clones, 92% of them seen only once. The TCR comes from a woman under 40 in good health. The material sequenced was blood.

CDR3 loop: CASSGGSSGTPYNEQFF. The CDR3 DNA sequence: TGTGCCAGCAGCGGAGGCTCTAGCGGGACTCCCTACAATGAGCAGTTCTTC. V and J are TRBV7-2 and TRBJ2-1; TRBD2 aligns across 9 bases. CDR1 and CDR2 (germline): SGHTA, FQGNSA. This CDR3 is 17 amino acids long. V lost 5 bases and J lost 2; bases outside the gene matches: 10.